This T cell receptor (beta chain) originates from a study of Ad26.COV2.S vaccination and SARS-CoV-2 variants (dated by TCRdb to the early 2020s). About the investigation overall: Vaccine-arm donors came from COV1001, a multicentre, randomized, double-blind, placebo-controlled phase I-IIa trial of Ad26.COV2.S in healthy adults. Ad26.COV2.S was given intramuscularly at 5x10^10 or 1x10^11 viral particles, as a single shot or as two shots 56 days apart. The TCR-sequenced set comprised around 30 samples: roughly 19 Ad26.COV2.S vaccine recipients, 5 placebo recipients and 8 SARS-CoV-2 convalescent individuals. TCRbeta repertoire sequencing was used to assess the specificity and breadth of SARS-CoV-2-reactive T cell receptors after Ad26.COV2.S vaccination. Participants in the trial were split at random into five groups of five each, receiving low-dose or high-dose Ad26.COV2.S once or twice, or else placebo on both occasions. Investigators remained blinded to trial group allocation during experiments and outcome assessment. The paper's findings and limits, for the study overall: After vaccination, substantial breadth of spike-specific CD8+ and CD4+ T cell responses was reported. Ad26.COV2.S recipients had higher spike-specific TCR breadth than placebo recipients (P = 0.0014). Non-spike TCR breadth was comparable between vaccine and placebo recipients, consistent with the vaccine containing only spike. The authors noted that the TCR breadth and depth analyses may have underestimated total T cell responses. The study lacked the statistical power to compare responses across vaccine doses or regimens.

From the germline V gene (reference sequence), CDR1 is LNHNV and CDR2 is YYDKDF. Counted from cysteine to phenylalanine, this CDR3 has 18 amino acids. Only CDR3 DNA remains: 54 bases, in frame from the first base. V drops 5 bases and J drops 4 bases, leaving 24 bases in between. The immunoSEQ Assay was the method used to sequence TCRbeta CDR3 regions. After extraction, genomic DNA underwent amplification by bias-controlled multiplex PCR, followed by high-throughput sequencing. Under the source paper's analysis protocol: To quantify the absolute abundance of every unique TCRbeta CDR3 region, sequences were collapsed and filtered. T cell fraction was estimated by normalizing TCRbeta template counts to usable DNA, with usable DNA measured through amplification of reference genes found in all nucleated cells. Repertoire TCRs were annotated as SARS-CoV-2-specific by exact matching of V gene, CDR3 amino acid sequence and J gene to a known reactive TCR set. The reference SARS-CoV-2 TCR set came from MIRA and was filtered for enrichment in COVID-19-positive ImmuneCODE repertoires, removing public or cross-reactive TCRs. Using the MIRA antigens, annotated TCRs were further analysed by specific ORF or by position within an ORF. Depth was the summed frequency of annotated unique rearrangements, while breadth was defined as annotated unique rearrangements over total unique productive rearrangements. Group comparisons of TCR breadth used two-sided Wilcoxon rank-sum tests. TCRdb stores this immuneACCESS table with in-frame sequences only. Part of the clones is absent; in the studies checked, under half of the shortfall reflects unresolved V genes, and no reason is known for the rest. V, J and clone size are those of that table, while D and trimming were read from the DNA. For this sample there are approximately 410,000 clones; 92% appear just once. The ten largest clonotypes hold less than 2% of the sample.

A word on this clone: The antigen this receptor binds is unknown. No much larger clonotype is one base removed from it; base qualities were not supplied.

The sample's treatment or condition, from its label and the paper: over 15 received Ad26.COV2.S at low or high dose, single or two shots; 5 received placebo; per-sample allocation not given. Repertoires of vaccine and placebo recipients were sequenced from samples collected on day 63 after the first injection. Cohort 1b enrolled 25 to 30 adults aged 18-55 years at a single site in Boston, USA, between 29 July and 7 August 2020. Ad26.COV2.S was a replication-incompetent adenovirus type 26 vector expressing a prefusion-stabilized SARS-CoV-2 spike protein from the original Wuhan strain. The sample consisted of peripheral blood, taken in a trial of Ad26.COV2.S vaccine versus placebo. The chain is encoded by TRBV15 joined to TRBJ2-1; the D gene is possibly TRBD1, with 6 bases matching. The clonotype was recovered from a person between 18 and 60 years old who received the Ad26.COV2.S COVID-19 vaccine or a placebo. The CDR3 here reads CATSLSARRGETYNEQFF. The DNA sequence is given as TGTGCCACCAGCCTCTCCGCTCGCAGGGGCGAAACATACAATGAGCAGTTCTTC.